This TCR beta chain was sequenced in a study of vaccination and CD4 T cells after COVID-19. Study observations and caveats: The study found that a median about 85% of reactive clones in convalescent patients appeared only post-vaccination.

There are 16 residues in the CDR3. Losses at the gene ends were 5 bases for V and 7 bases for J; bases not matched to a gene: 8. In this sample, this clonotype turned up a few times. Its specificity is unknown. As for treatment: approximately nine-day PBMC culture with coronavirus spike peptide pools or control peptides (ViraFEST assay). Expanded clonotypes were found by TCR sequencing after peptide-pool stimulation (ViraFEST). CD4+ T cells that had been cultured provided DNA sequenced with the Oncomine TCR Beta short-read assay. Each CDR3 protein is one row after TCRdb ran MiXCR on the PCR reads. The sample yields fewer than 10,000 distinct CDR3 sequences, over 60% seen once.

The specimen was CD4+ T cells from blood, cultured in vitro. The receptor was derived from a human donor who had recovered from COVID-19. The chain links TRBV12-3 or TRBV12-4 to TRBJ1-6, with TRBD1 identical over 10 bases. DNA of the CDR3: TGTGCCAGCAGTACCCGCATGACAGGGGGCAATTCACCCCTCCACTTT. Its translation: CASSTRMTGGNSPLHF.